Sequencing of this T cell receptor (beta chain) was carried out in a study of T cell clusters in autoimmune cytopenias. This CDR3 spans 15 amino acids. Germline-derived CDR1 and CDR2 are MNHEY and SVGAGI. TRB was amplified from about 270 ng of peripheral blood genomic DNA per sample. TRB was amplified by touch-down multiplex PCR, primer pools A and B combined. TCRdb re-called the multiplex PCR reads; one entry per CDR3 protein, DNA not given. In total, the table holds 9,500 to 14,000 distinct CDR3 sequences. Another study also made use of these data, one on T cell repertoires in aging, cancer and after chemotherapy.

The TCR originated in a human donor in good health. Sequenced: peripheral blood. The chain has TRBV6-5 and TRBJ1-1; TCRdb's D call of TRBD1 is untestable without DNA. The CDR3 reads CASSYHRTPYTEAFF.